This TCR beta chain is drawn from a study of blood T cell repertoires in COVID-19. Overall study context: COVID-19 samples, acute and convalescent, were from the United States, Italy and Spain.

Clones were sequenced by immunoSEQ multiplex PCR, and TCRdb holds only the in-frame ones, with some missing. Of a few hundred thousand clones in the sample, just under 90% were seen once. V lost 4 bases to trimming and J lost 7 bases; unmatched junction nucleotides: 3. The CDR3 is made up of 14 amino acids. CDR1 and CDR2 from the germline V gene are LNHDA and SQIVND (reference sequence). V usage is TRBV19 and J usage is TRBJ1-4; 10 nucleotides line up with TRBD1. The sample was PBMCs or T cells enriched from blood (not recorded which). This clonotype was sampled from a woman between 25 and 40 years old who had recovered from COVID-19. The CDR3 coding sequence is TGTGCCAGTAGTAGGGACAGGGGTTCTGAAAAACTGTTTTTT. Translating it yields CASSRDRGSEKLFF. The variable domain in full, completed from reference TRBV19 and TRBJ1-4, reads DGGITQSPKYLFRKEGQNVTLSCEQNLNHDAMYWYRQDPGQGLRLIYYSQIVNDFQKGDIAEGYSVSREKKESFPLTVTSAQKNPTAFYLCASSRDRGSEKLFFGSGTQLSVL.